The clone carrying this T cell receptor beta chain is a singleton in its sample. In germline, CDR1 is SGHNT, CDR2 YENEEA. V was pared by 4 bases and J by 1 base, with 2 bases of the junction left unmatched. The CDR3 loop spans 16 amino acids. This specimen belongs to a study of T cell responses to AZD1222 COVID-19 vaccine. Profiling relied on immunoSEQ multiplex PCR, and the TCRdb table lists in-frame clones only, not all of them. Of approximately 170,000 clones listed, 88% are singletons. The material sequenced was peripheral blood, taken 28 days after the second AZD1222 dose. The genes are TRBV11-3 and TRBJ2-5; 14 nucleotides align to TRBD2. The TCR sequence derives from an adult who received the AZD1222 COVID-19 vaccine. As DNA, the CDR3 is TGTGCCAGCAGCTCTGGACTAGCGGGGGGCCAAGAGACCCAGTACTTC. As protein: CASSSGLAGGQETQYF.